This paragraph covers one TCR beta chain sequence. Its antigen is undetermined. This sample is drawn from a study of T-cell memory formation after mild COVID-19. Trimming removed 1 base from V and 1 base from J, with 6 bases in between. CDR3 length: 14 residues. Germline-derived CDR1 and CDR2 are MNHEY and SVGAGI. Study results and caveats: Clones that contracted from day 15 to 85 had balanced CD4/CD8; later expanders were CD4+ biased. There were some responding clones in pre-infection memory, which suggested that cross-reactive memory had joined. Contracting CD4+ clones sat mainly in CM and EM; CD8+ in EMRA.

Employing constant-segment primers, 5'RACE generated TCR alpha and TCR beta cDNA libraries bearing sample barcodes and UMIs. TCRdb called the 5' RACE reads again in MiXCR, with one record for every CDR3 protein. The table shows about 560,000 distinct CDR3 sequences, with roughly 18% occurring only once. The sequenced sample was PBMCs or a T cell subset sorted from them (not recorded which). This receptor was identified in an adult woman who had mild COVID-19 (a few samples of this study predate the infection). Cell type and time point are not known. The chain links TRBV6-5 to TRBJ2-3; D is perhaps TRBD2 (5 bases). The CDR3 nucleotides read TGTGCCAGCAGTTACTACGGGGGCACAGATACGCAGTATTTT. This codes for CASSYYGGTDTQYF.